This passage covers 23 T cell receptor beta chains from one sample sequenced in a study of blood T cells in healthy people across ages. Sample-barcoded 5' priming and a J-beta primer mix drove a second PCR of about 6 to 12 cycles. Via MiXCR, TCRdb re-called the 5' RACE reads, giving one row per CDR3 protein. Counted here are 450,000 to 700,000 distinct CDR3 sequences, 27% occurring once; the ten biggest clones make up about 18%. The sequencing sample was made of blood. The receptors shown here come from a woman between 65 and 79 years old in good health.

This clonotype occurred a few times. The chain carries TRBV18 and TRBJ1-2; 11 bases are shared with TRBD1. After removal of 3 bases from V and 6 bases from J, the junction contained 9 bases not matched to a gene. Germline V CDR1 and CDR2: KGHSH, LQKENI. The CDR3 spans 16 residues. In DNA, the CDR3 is TGTGCCAGCTCACCCAACATCGGACAGGGGGCGGATGGCTACACCTTC. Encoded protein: CASSPNIGQGADGYTF.

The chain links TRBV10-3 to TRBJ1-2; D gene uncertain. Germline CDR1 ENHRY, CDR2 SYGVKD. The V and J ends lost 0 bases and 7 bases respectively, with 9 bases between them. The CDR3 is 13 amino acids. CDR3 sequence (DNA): TGTGCCATCAGTGAGTCGAGTACTTCTGGCTACACCTTC. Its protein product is CAISESSTSGYTF.

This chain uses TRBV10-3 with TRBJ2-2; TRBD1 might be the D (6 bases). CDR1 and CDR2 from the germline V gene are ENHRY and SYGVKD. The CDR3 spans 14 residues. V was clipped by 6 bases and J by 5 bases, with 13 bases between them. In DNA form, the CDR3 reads TGTGCCATCAGGGGGGCTCCGCGGACCGGGGAGCTGTTTTTT. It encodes CAIRGAPRTGELFF.

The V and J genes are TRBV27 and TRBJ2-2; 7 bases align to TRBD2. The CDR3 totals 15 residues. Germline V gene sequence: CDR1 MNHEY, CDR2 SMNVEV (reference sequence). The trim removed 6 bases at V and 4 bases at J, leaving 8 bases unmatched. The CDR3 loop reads CASSRVGGGTGELFF. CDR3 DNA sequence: TGTGCCAGCAGCCGCGTGGGGGGGGGCACCGGGGAGCTGTTTTTT.

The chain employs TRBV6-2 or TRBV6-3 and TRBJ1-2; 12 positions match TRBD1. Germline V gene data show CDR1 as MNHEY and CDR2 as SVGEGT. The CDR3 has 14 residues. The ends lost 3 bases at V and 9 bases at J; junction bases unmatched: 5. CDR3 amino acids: CASSYGTGGMSYTF. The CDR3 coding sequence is TGTGCCAGCAGTTATGGGACAGGGGGCATGAGCTACACCTTC.

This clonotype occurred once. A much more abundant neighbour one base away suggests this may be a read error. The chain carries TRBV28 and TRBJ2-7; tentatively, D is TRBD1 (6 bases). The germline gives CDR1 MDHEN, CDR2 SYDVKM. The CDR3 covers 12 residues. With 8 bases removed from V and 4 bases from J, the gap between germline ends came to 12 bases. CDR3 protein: CASQGRGYEQYF. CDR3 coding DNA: TGTGCCAGCCAGGGCAGGGGTTACGAGCAGTACTTC.

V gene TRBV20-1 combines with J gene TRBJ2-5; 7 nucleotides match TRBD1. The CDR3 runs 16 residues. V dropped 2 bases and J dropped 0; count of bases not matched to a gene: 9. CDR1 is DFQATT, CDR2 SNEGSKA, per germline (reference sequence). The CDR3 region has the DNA TGCAGTGCTAGACCCACAGGGGTCAGGTACCAAGAGACCCAGTACTTC. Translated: CSARPTGVRYQETQYF.

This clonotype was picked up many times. The CDR3 spells CASRIRGLHTNEQFF. CDR3 nucleotide sequence: TGTGCCAGCAGGATCAGGGGGCTTCATACCAATGAGCAGTTCTTC. The chain employs TRBV6-2 or TRBV6-3 and TRBJ2-1; 8 nucleotides align to TRBD1. Losses at the gene ends were 6 bases for V and 6 bases for J; bases not matched to a gene: 10. CDR3 size: 15 residues. Germline V gene lookup returns CDR1 MNHEY and CDR2 SVGEGT.

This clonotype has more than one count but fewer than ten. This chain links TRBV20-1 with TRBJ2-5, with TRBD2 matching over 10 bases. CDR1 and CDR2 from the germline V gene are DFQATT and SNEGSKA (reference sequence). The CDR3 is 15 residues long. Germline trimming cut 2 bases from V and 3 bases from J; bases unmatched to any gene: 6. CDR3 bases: TGCAGTGCTAGAATCGGACTAGCGGCTGAAGAGACCCAGTACTTC. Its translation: CSARIGLAAEETQYF.

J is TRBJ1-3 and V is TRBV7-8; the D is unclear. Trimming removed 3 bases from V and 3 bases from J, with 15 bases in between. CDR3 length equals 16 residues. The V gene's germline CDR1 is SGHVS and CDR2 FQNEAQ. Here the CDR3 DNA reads TGTGCCAGCAGCTTCTCTCACGAACAATATGGAAACACCATATATTTT. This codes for CASSFSHEQYGNTIYF.

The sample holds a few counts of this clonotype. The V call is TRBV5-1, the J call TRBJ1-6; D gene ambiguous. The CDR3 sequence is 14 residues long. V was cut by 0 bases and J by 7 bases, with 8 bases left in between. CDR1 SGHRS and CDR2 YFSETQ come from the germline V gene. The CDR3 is CASSLGQKNSPLHF. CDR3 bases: TGCGCCAGCAGCTTGGGGCAGAAAAATTCACCCCTCCACTTT.

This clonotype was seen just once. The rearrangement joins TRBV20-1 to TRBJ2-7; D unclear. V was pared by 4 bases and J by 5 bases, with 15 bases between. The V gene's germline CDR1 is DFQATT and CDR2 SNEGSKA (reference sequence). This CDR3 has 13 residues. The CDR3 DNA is TGCAGTGCTACCCTCGCCGGATTGGACGAGCAGTACTTC. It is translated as CSATLAGLDEQYF.

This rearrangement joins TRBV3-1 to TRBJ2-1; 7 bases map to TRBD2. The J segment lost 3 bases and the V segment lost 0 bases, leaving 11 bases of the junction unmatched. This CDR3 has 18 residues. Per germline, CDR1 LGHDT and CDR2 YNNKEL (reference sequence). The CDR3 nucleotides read TGTGCCAGCAGCCAAGAGGGAGGGGCCAAGGGATTCTACAATGAGCAGTTCTTC. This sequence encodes CASSQEGGAKGFYNEQFF.

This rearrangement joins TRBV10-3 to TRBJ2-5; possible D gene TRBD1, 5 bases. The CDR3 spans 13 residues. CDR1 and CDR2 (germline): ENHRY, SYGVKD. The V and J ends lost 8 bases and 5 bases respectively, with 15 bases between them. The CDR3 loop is CAIGAREYETQYF. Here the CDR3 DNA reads TGTGCCATCGGGGCCAGGGAATATGAGACCCAGTACTTC.

The CDR3 DNA follows: TGCAGTGCTACGGGACAACATTATGAGCAGTTCTTC. Protein sequence: CSATGQHYEQFF. The rearrangement joins TRBV20-1 to TRBJ2-1; maybe TRBD1 (6 bases). The CDR3 length is 12 residues. The V end lost 4 bases, the J end lost 8 bases, and 12 bases lay between the germline ends. Germline CDR1 and CDR2: DFQATT and SNEGSKA (reference sequence).

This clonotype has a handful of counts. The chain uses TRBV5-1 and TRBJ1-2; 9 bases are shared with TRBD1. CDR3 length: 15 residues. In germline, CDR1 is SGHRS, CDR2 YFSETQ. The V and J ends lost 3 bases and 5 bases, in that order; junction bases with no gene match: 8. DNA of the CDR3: TGCGCCAGCAGCTCTAACCGGGACAGGGTTTATGGCTACACCTTC. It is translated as CASSSNRDRVYGYTF.

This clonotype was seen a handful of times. CDR3 amino acids: CASSPHRDQETFF. In DNA, the CDR3 is TGTGCCAGCTCACCCCATCGGGACCAGGAAACTTTCTTT. The genes are TRBV18 and TRBJ1-1; a weak D match, TRBD1 (5 bases). Germline V gives CDR1 KGHSH, CDR2 LQKENI. With 3 bases removed from V and 12 bases from J, the gap between germline ends came to 17 bases. This CDR3 has 13 residues.

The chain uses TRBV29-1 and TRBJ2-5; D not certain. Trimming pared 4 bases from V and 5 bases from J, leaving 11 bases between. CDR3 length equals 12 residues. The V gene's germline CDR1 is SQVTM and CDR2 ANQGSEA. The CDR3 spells CSVGSFSETQYF. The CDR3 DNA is TGCAGCGTTGGGTCATTTTCGGAGACCCAGTACTTC.

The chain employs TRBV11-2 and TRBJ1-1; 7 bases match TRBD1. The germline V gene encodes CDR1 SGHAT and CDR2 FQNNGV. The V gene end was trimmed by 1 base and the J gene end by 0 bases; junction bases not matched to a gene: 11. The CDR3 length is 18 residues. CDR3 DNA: TGTGCCAGCAGCTTAGTTGAGTCGAGGGGGCTCTTGAACACTGAAGCTTTCTTT. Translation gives CASSLVESRGLLNTEAFF.

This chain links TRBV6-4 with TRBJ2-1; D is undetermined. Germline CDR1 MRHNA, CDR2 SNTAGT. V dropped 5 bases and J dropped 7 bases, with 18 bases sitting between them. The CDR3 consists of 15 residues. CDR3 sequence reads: CASSSYPLHRNEQFF. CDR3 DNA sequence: TGTGCCAGCAGTAGTTATCCCCTCCACCGGAATGAGCAGTTCTTC.

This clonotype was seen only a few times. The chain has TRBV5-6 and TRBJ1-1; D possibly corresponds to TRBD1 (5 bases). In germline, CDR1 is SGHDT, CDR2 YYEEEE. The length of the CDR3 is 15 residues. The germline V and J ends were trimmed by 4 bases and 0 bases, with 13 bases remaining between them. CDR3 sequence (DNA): TGTGCCAGCAGCCGAGGGGCCCCGCTGAACACTGAAGCTTTCTTT. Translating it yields CASSRGAPLNTEAFF.

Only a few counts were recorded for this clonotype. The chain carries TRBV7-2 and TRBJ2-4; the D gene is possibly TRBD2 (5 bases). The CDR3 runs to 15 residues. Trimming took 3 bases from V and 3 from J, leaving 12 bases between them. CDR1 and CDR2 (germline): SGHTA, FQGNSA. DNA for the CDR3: TGTGCCAGCAGCTTCACCCAAGCGGACAAAAACATTCAGTACTTC. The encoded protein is CASSFTQADKNIQYF.

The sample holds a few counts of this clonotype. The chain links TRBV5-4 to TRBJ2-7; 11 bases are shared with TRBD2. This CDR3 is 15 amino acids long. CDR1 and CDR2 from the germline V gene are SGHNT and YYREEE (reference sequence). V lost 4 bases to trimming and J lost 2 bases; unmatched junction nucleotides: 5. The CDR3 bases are TGTGCCAGCAGCGAGGGACTAGCGGAGGCCTACGAGCAGTACTTC. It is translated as CASSEGLAEAYEQYF.